This TCR beta chain was observed in a study of neurological immune-mediated disorders. Study-level results: Patients with HTLV-1-associated myelopathy had the highest level of TCR clonal expansion, whereas patients with multiple sclerosis had the lowest level, falling beneath the level found in healthy controls. For the multiple sclerosis repertoire cluster, an association with any clinical or MRI feature was absent.

This CDR3 contains 13 residues. Germline V gene data show CDR1 as DFQATT and CDR2 as SNEGSKA (reference sequence). The V end was cut by 2 bases, the J end by 4 bases, with 11 bases between. Synthesis of cDNA was carried out by template-switch 5'RACE. The reaction used 10-nucleotide random UMIs. TCRdb reprocessed the 5' RACE reads with MiXCR, giving one entry per CDR3 protein. Of roughly 60,000 distinct CDR3 sequences in the sample, 2.5% were seen once. This clonotype has at least ten counts. Its antigen is unknown. This TCR was recovered from a man aged 45 to 65 with multiple sclerosis. Source material: PBMCs. The V and J genes are TRBV20-1 and TRBJ2-5; no reliable D call. The CDR3 reads CSARLDTGETQYF. CDR3 nucleotides: TGCAGTGCTAGACTAGATACGGGAGAGACCCAGTACTTC.